This TCR beta chain was found in a study of T cells in Graves' hyperthyroidism and ophthalmopathy. This clonotype was seen ten or more times. Antigen: not known. CDR1 is SGDLS, CDR2 YYNGEE, per germline. The length of the CDR3 is 16 residues. V was clipped by 0 bases and J by 0 bases; unmatched bases: 4. Study-wide results and caveats: Expanded thyroid clonotypes (above 0.001) were mostly also found in blood.

What was amplified from RNA transcripts were TCR beta CDR3 regions. Carried out on the TCR CDR3, a first-round RT-PCR used the HTBI primer set. TCRdb ran MiXCR on the multiplex PCR reads and lists one entry per CDR3 protein. The sample records about half a million distinct CDR3 sequences, approximately 20% being singletons. A roughly 10 ml volume of fresh peripheral blood provided the PBMCs. The source material was blood. The TCR comes from a middle-aged man with Graves' ophthalmopathy. The V call is TRBV9, the J call TRBJ2-3, with TRBD2 identical over 7 bases. In DNA, the CDR3 is TGTGCCAGCAGCGTAGCCGGTAGCGGGAGCACAGATACGCAGTATTTT. This sequence encodes CASSVAGSGSTDTQYF.